This T cell receptor beta chain was recorded in a study of shared clonotypes between healthy human individuals (TCRdb year 2020). General notes on the study: A few men and two women, aged 18 to 49 years, made up the cohort. Libraries were prepared and TCR repertoires were sequenced by different laboratories using diverse techniques, in order to increase sequencing depth and limit assay-specific biases. To estimate repertoire size and how much clonotypes are shared between individuals, the study performed deep sequencing of blood TCR repertoires from a handful of healthy adults. For each donor, CD4 naive and CD4 memory were each given three plates, CD8 naive was given two plates, and CD8 memory was given one plate. Each donor's leukapheresis produced roughly between roughly 0.85 and 9.5 billion PBMCs.

CD8 naive samples consisted of CD45RO-negative cells that were positively selected for CCR7, yielding a CD45RA+CCR7+ population without TemRA cells. Healthy HIV-negative adults with no recently reported acute infections or vaccinations were included as donors. All donors were Caucasian adults living in Nashville, Tennessee, USA. Blood was collected by leukapheresis, and PBMCs were isolated by Ficoll-Histopaque density gradient centrifugation and then cryopreserved in liquid nitrogen vapor phase. Analytical flow cytometry was used to check the purity and quantity of every magnetically sorted T cell population. From each sorted fraction, genomic DNA was isolated and quantified by UV absorbance on a Nanodrop 2000c. The investigation overall reported the following: About 5% of naive CD4, 3.5% of naive CD8, approximately 2.2% of memory CD4, and 0.4% of memory CD8 clonotypes were shared across a handful of donors. Naive subsets generally had larger estimated clonotype richness than memory subsets. Based on pairwise subsampling, the degree of clonotype sharing among donors was expected to be affected by sequencing depth. Rarefaction of sorted-subset datasets indicated incomplete sequencing despite the large sequencing depth. Because the study included a small number of donors, the genetic and exposure-history diversity represented was limited. Only blood was sampled, and tissue TCR repertoires likely differ from those in blood. Higher generation probabilities were observed for clonotypes shared by all four sorted-subset donors than for non-shared clonotypes.

Details on this clone: The antigen it binds to is not known. Per-base qualities were not stored, and no clone one base away is much larger.

At the junction V is shortened by 1 base and J by 2 bases; bases outside the gene matches: 2. The germline V gene sets CDR1 to SGHDT and CDR2 to YYEEEE. The CDR3 has 14 amino acids, counting the end cysteine and phenylalanine. Solely the CDR3 DNA is kept, with 42 bases framed from the first base. Using the deep immunoSEQ assay, multiplex PCR amplified TCR CDR3 regions from genomic DNA. Extracted genomic DNA from each cell subset was distributed evenly across all wells of several immunoSEQ 96-well plates, and each plate was treated as a replicate. For sorted subsets, around 200 ng genomic DNA, equal to approximately 30,000 T cell genomes, was loaded into each replicate PCR. Purified libraries were measured with a Qubit 3.0 fluorometer, size-checked on a Bioanalyzer 2100, and measured again with the KAPA Library Quantification kit. Every immunoSEQ 96-well plate was sequenced on a separate single-read 150-cycle Illumina NextSeq 550 flow cell. On the study's bioinformatics: The immunoSEQ output contained only junctional sequences without quality scores, so filtering could not match that applied to full-length reads. Sequences were annotated with PyIR, a Python wrapper for IgBLAST v1.9, using IMGT germline references to assign V/J genes and CDR3. Reads were filtered out if the reads had weak V/J assignments (E-value above 1e-6), no CDR3, stop codons, out-of-frame junctions, or ambiguous translated residues. A V3J clonotype was defined by an identical inferred V gene, J gene, and CDR3 amino acid sequence. The percentage overlap between two repertoires was calculated by dividing the number of shared unique clonotypes by the size of the smaller repertoire. Three approaches were used to assess repertoire richness: RTK rarefaction, the Chao1 estimator, and Recon v2.1 estimates of unobserved clonotypes. Generation probabilities for all TCRbeta clonotypes obtained by the gDNA method from a handful of donors were computed using OLGA. The table was pulled from immuneACCESS by TCRdb, which kept in-frame rearrangements only. Such tables lose some clones; where checked, under half of the loss comes from unresolved V genes, and the rest has no known cause. Clone size and the V and J calls come from that table; the DNA yielded D and trimming. The sample yields roughly 1,800,000 clones; about 95% were counted once. The top ten clonotypes cover approximately 1.2% of the sample.

This receptor was identified in a man between 18 and 35 years old in good health. This receptor chain uses TRBV5-6 and TRBJ2-5; 7 central nucleotides agree with TRBD1. Source material: naive CD8+ T cells sorted from blood. The cell subset or site label on this specimen signifies: CD45RA+CCR7+. The DNA is as follows: TGTGCCAGCAGCTTGTGGGACAGACAAGAGACCCAGTACTTC. Translated, this gives CASSLWDRQETQYF.